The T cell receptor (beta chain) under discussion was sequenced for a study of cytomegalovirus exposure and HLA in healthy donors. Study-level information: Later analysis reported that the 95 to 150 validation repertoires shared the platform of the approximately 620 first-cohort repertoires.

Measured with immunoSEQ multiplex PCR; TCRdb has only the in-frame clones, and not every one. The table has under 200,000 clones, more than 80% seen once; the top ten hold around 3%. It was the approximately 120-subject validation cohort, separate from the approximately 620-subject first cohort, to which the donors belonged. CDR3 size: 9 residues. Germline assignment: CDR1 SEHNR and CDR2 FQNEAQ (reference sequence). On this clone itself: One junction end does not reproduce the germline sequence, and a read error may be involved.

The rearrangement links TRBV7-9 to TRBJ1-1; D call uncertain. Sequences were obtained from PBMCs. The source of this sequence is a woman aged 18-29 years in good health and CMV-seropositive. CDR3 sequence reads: CASSLSGSF. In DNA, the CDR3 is TGTGCCAGCAGCTTAAGCGGGTCGTTT.